This T cell receptor beta chain was sequenced during a study of blood T cell repertoires in COVID-19. Study-wide background: The samples span acute and convalescent COVID-19 from the United States, Italy and Spain.

Here immunoSEQ multiplex PCR was the method, and the copy in TCRdb shows in-frame clones only, minus some. Here the sample spans 260,000 or so clones, roughly 88% being singletons. The table lists this clone with a count of one. Trimming shortened V by 3 bases and J by 3 bases, and 13 bases separated the two germline ends. The CDR3 sequence is 14 residues long. From germline, CDR1 is SGDLS and CDR2 YYNGEE. This rearrangement joins TRBV9 to TRBJ2-7; TRBD1 is a possible D gene (5 bases). This TCR derives from a human donor in a cohort sampled during active COVID-19. Material: peripheral blood. The CDR3 sequence: CASSATDSFYEQYF. The CDR3 DNA sequence: TGTGCCAGCAGCGCTACCGACAGTTTCTACGAGCAGTACTTC.